Listed below are T cell receptor beta chains from one sample, sequenced in a study of OX40 agonist ivuxolimab in advanced cancers. Data came from immunoSEQ multiplex PCR; TCRdb stores just in-frame clones and leaves some out. In the table there are fewer than 85,000 clones, 65% to 90% of which are singletons. The source was CD4+ or CD8+ T cells sorted from blood, collected in a trial of the OX40 agonist ivuxolimab. These receptors were collected from an adult with an advanced solid tumor such as melanoma, head and neck, liver or kidney cancer. Each CDR3 is given with its conserved first and last residue. Each record gives: J gene, V gene, CDR3 protein.

TRBJ2-1,TRBV6-6,CASSYQDPSYNEQFF
TRBJ2-7,TRBV28,CAREIGIRSDEQYF
TRBJ2-1,TRBV5-6,CASSFLGTATYNEQFF
TRBJ1-2,TRBV28,CASSLIGENYGYTF
TRBJ1-1,TRBV10-3,CAISGPQQAEAFF
TRBJ1-2,TRBV28,CASSPAPGQYYGYTF
TRBJ2-3,TRBV11-3,CASSPSAATDTQYF
TRBJ1-1,TRBV6-1,CASTDRFEAFF
TRBJ2-3,TRBV4-2,CASSLPSGPGGRTDTQYF
TRBJ1-5,TRBV15,CATSRDRNQPQHF
TRBJ2-3,TRBV18,CASSPGLGGTDTQYF
TRBJ1-3,TRBV7-6,CASSLVEGGNTIYF
TRBJ2-3,TRBV9,CASSPRQGGITTDTQYF
TRBJ2-4,TRBV11-3,CASSLGRSTDIQYF
TRBJ2-3,TRBV12-5,CASGSSGADTQYF
TRBJ2-1,TRBV15,CATSRGSTGEQFF
TRBJ1-1,TRBV20-1,CSASWQQEAFF
TRBJ2-1,TRBV5-1,CASSLGTGTGDEQFF
TRBJ2-2,TRBV27,CASSLYSGRDRTGELFF
TRBJ2-2,TRBV5-1,CASSFSSGDTGELFF
TRBJ1-1,TRBV9,CASSSHGDTEAFF
TRBJ1-2,TRBV6-5,CASSYFRDGYTF
TRBJ1-6,TRBV18,CASSPRGSSYNSPLHF
TRBJ2-3,TRBV28,CASSSSGTITDTQYF
TRBJ1-6,TRBV27,CASSLRRAEPLHF
TRBJ2-5,TRBV7-3,CASSPTGQETQYF
TRBJ1-6,TRBV19,CASSDIGQGRSPLHF
TRBJ2-1,TRBV11-2,CASSINRGGYNEQFF
TRBJ2-5,TRBV28,CASSPGGGVETQYF
TRBJ1-5,TRBV11-2,CASSLFGVGPSNQPQHF
TRBJ2-3,TRBV5-1,CASSLGTSGLSTDTQYF
TRBJ2-3,TRBV9,CASSTAADTQYF
TRBJ1-3,TRBV7-6,CASGDLQNTIYF
TRBJ2-5,TRBV6-5,CASSEVFGETQYF
.,TRBV5-4,CASSSGLAETYEQYF
TRBJ1-2,TRBV30,CAWSPGTGEGYTF
TRBJ1-1,TRBV19,CASKMNTEAFF
TRBJ2-2,TRBV7-6,CASSLAQSSYTGELFF
TRBJ2-5,TRBV29-1,CSVEGLNWGETQYF
TRBJ1-2,TRBV28,CASSSLGGYGYTF
TRBJ1-6,TRBV7-9,CASSLGGGINSPLHF
TRBJ1-2,TRBV19,CASSIPPGSYGYTF
TRBJ2-7,TRBV6-4,CASSDVTGGAQYF
TRBJ1-3,TRBV11-2,CASSLAGTLGNTIYF
TRBJ1-5,TRBV5-1,CASSPGGGLGQPQHF
TRBJ1-2,TRBV6-5,CAVRTDYGYTF
TRBJ1-2,TRBV4-3,CASSQGGFGYTF
TRBJ2-1,TRBV7-2,CASSPFPSSGGTYNEQFF
TRBJ1-2,TRBV7-2,CASSPTGYRDRDYGYTF
TRBJ1-4,TRBV18,CASSPEGRMNEKLFF
TRBJ1-6,TRBV6-1,CAGTRDRASPLHF